This T cell receptor beta chain was observed in a study of blood T cell repertoires in COVID-19. Libraries were prepared by immunoSEQ multiplex PCR; TCRdb keeps only in-frame clonotypes and omits some of them. The top ten clones hold roughly a fifth of a sample with under 150,000 clones, about four fifths of them seen once. This CDR3 is 13 amino acids long. Points on this clone: A junction end diverges from the germline sequence, so it may reflect a read error.

This clonotype originated in a man older than 75 with acute or convalescent COVID-19. Sequenced material: peripheral blood. The V gene is TRBV12-3 or TRBV12-4, the J gene TRBJ1-5; D is undetermined. The CDR3: CASSIAGNQPQHF. CDR3 nucleotide sequence: TGTGCCAGCAGTATAGCCGGGAATCAGCCCCAGCATTTT.